The present T cell receptor (beta chain) was sequenced within a study of T cell clones after liver transplantation. Study-level background: Three of the eight recipients were HCV-positive; the rest had non-autoimmune, non-viral transplant indications. Tolerant meant at least one year fully off immunosuppression without liver enzymes above twice normal.

CD3+CD4+ and CD3+CD8+ cells were FACS-sorted from thawed unstimulated PBMCs. Produced via immunoSEQ multiplex PCR; TCRdb's table is partial and in-frame only. This table has 31,000 or so clones, approximately 96% appearing once. This clone appeared a few times. Its matching antigen is unknown. Study findings and constraints: Small, mixed patient groups and varying post-transplant times limit these conclusions.

The sequenced sample was CD8+ T cells from blood, obtained 12 months after liver transplant. This clonotype was sampled from a human patient who received a liver transplant. The graft donor may be the source of some T cells.

DNA of the CDR3: TGTGCCAGCAGTATGGGGGGGCATGGCTACACCTTC. As protein: CASSMGGHGYTF. The chain couples TRBV27 to TRBJ1-2; possibly TRBD1 for D (6 bases). The CDR3 is 12 amino acids. Germline V lookup: CDR1 MNHEY, CDR2 SMNVEV (reference sequence). Trimming pared 5 bases from V and 6 bases from J, leaving 10 bases between.